The 21 T cell receptor beta chains below all came from one sample that was sequenced in a study of vaccination and CD4 T cells after COVID-19. These receptors are not linked to any known antigen. At the Johns Hopkins FTIC core, DNA taken from cultured CD4+ T cells was sequenced by way of the Oncomine TCR Beta short-read assay. Each CDR3 protein is one row after TCRdb ran MiXCR on the PCR reads. The table records several thousand distinct CDR3 sequences, around 51% of them present only once. Indicated treatment: roughly 10-day PBMC culture with coronavirus spike peptide pools or control peptides (ViraFEST assay). These CD4+ T cells came from an unexposed donor, sampled before the COVID-19 pandemic (2011-2018). Sequencing was done on a sample of CD4+ T cells from blood, cultured in vitro. Receptor source: a human donor in good health.

V usage is TRBV15 and J usage is TRBJ2-3; 7 nucleotides line up with TRBD2. V was pared by 0 bases and J by 4 bases, with 10 bases of the junction left unmatched. This CDR3 spans 17 amino acids. CDR1 and CDR2 (germline): LNHNV, YYDKDF (reference sequence). CDR3 sequence (DNA): TGTGCCACCAGCAGAGAAGTCCGCGGGAGCTCCGCAGATACGCAGTATTTT. Its translation: CATSREVRGSSADTQYF.

This clonotype has more than one count but fewer than ten. The genes are TRBV5-4 and TRBJ2-5; D is unresolved. Germline V lookup: CDR1 SGHNT, CDR2 YYREEE (reference sequence). V lost 0 bases to trimming and J lost 5 bases, with 5 bases between them. CDR3 size: 12 residues. The CDR3 nucleotides are TGTGCCAGCAGCTTGGAGTGGGAGACCCAGTACTTC. It yields the protein CASSLEWETQYF.

A few counts support this clonotype. The chain employs TRBV6-5 and TRBJ1-1, with TRBD1 matching 7 bases. V dropped 4 bases and J dropped 1; count of bases not matched to a gene: 6. The CDR3 runs 15 residues. CDR1 and CDR2 (germline): MNHEY, SVGAGI. The CDR3 is CASSSPYRGNTEAFF. The CDR3 region has the DNA TGTGCCAGCAGTTCCCCATACAGGGGGAACACTGAAGCTTTCTTT.

The chain has TRBV4-1 and TRBJ1-2; D uncertain. Trimming took 1 base from V and 6 from J, leaving 12 bases between them. Germline CDR1 is MGHRA and CDR2 is YSYEKL. This CDR3 has 14 residues. The CDR3 protein is CASSQASSYDGYTF. CDR3 sequence (DNA): TGCGCCAGCAGCCAAGCATCCAGCTACGATGGCTACACCTTC.

The genes are TRBV27 and TRBJ1-2; D is unresolved. The CDR3 has 15 residues. Per germline, CDR1 MNHEY and CDR2 SMNVEV (reference sequence). Between the trimmed V and J ends, which lost 6 bases and 0 bases, there was a span of 14 bases. The CDR3 DNA reads as TGTGCCAGCAGGAGGGAAGGGAGTGCTAACTATGGCTACACCTTC. Protein product: CASRREGSANYGYTF.

This clonotype has more than one count but fewer than ten. The chain combines TRBV15 with TRBJ1-1; maybe TRBD1 (6 bases). The CDR3 is 14 residues long. Germline V gene lookup returns CDR1 LNHNV and CDR2 YYDKDF (reference sequence). The V and J ends lost 1 base and 8 bases respectively, with 14 bases between them. The DNA of the CDR3 is TGTGCCACCAGCAGAGCAGGGGTTTCAGTGGAAGCTTTCTTT. It is translated as CATSRAGVSVEAFF.

In this sample, this clonotype turned up a few times. The chain carries TRBV10-3 and TRBJ1-2, with TRBD1 matching over 10 bases. This CDR3 is 18 amino acids long. After removal of 2 bases from V and 0 bases from J, the junction contained 9 bases not matched to a gene. CDR1 and CDR2 from the germline V gene are ENHRY and SYGVKD. As DNA, the CDR3 is TGTGCCATCAGTGAGACCCTAGACAGGGGGCGAGCTAACTATGGCTACACCTTC. This codes for CAISETLDRGRANYGYTF.

This chain connects TRBV12-3 or TRBV12-4 to TRBJ1-1, with 7 bases fitting TRBD1. J was trimmed by 4 bases and V by 7 bases; bases with no gene match: 9. The CDR3 is made up of 14 amino acids. The CDR3 nucleotides read TGTGCCAGCAAGCCGAGGGGGCAGATCACTGAAGCTTTCTTT. Translating it yields CASKPRGQITEAFF.

The J gene is TRBJ1-6, the V gene TRBV9; D is uncertain. The V and J ends lost 4 bases and 8 bases respectively, with 10 bases between them. The CDR3 contains 13 residues. Per germline, CDR1 SGDLS and CDR2 YYNGEE. In DNA form, the CDR3 reads TGTGCCAGCAGCTCCAAATGGGATTCACCCCTCCACTTT. This encodes CASSSKWDSPLHF. Together with reference TRBV9 and TRBJ1-6, the CDR3 gives the full variable domain: DSGVTQTPKHLITATGQRVTLRCSPRSGDLSVYWYQQSLDQGLQFLIQYYNGEERAKGNILERFSAQQFPDLHSELNLSSLELGDSALYFCASSSKWDSPLHFGNGTRLTVT.

The chain has TRBV15 and TRBJ2-3; D perhaps matches TRBD2 (6 bases). The CDR3 is 21 amino acids. V shed 0 bases and J shed 1 base, with 26 bases lying between them. Germline V gene data show CDR1 as LNHNV and CDR2 as YYDKDF (reference sequence). CDR3 nucleotides: TGTGCCACCAGCAGAGATTGGTCTAAGGCGGAGGGGTCCCCTGGCACAGATACGCAGTATTTT. Its protein is CATSRDWSKAEGSPGTDTQYF. The full variable domain, its missing parts supplied by reference TRBV15 and TRBJ2-3, is DAMVIQNPRYQVTQFGKPVTLSCSQTLNHNVMYWYQQKSSQAPKLLFHYYDKDFNNEADTPDNFQSRRPNTSFCFLDIRSPGLGDTAMYLCATSRDWSKAEGSPGTDTQYFGPGTRLTVL.

The V call is TRBV6-1, the J call TRBJ1-1; D not resolved. Per the germline V gene, CDR1 is MNHNS and CDR2 is SASEGT. This CDR3 spans 14 amino acids. Trimming took 6 bases from V and 3 from J, leaving 14 bases between them. The CDR3 loop reads CASREREGYTEAFF. CDR3 in DNA: TGTGCCAGCAGGGAGAGGGAAGGGTACACTGAAGCTTTCTTT.

The chain uses TRBV25-1 and TRBJ1-2; TRBD1 agrees at 7 bases. The CDR3 spans 13 residues. J gave up 7 bases and V 11 bases, and 13 bases lay outside the gene matches. Germline V gene lookup returns CDR1 MGHDK and CDR2 SYGVNS. The CDR3 spells CAVQPLTGAGYTF. CDR3 coding DNA: TGTGCCGTACAGCCCCTTACAGGGGCTGGCTACACCTTC.

CDR3 nucleotide sequence: TGTGCCACCAGTATATCTGGGGCCAACGTCCTGACTTTC. This gives the protein CATSISGANVLTF. This chain joins TRBV24-1 and TRBJ2-6; D unresolved. Per germline, CDR1 KGHDR and CDR2 SFDVKD. The CDR3 totals 13 residues. Trimming removed 6 bases from V and 1 base from J, with 3 bases in between.

The V and J genes are TRBV4-1 and TRBJ1-2; weak D call: TRBD1 (5 bases). The length of the CDR3 is 17 residues. Germline CDR1 reads MGHRA; CDR2 reads YSYEKL. With 0 bases removed from V and 1 base from J, the gap between germline ends came to 15 bases. The CDR3 coding sequence is TGCGCCAGCAGCCAAGATTTACGAGGGGCGAATAACTATGGCTACACCTTC. Its protein is CASSQDLRGANNYGYTF.

Only one count was recorded for this clonotype. The chain has TRBV7-2 and TRBJ2-7, with unresolved D. The CDR3 covers 14 residues. The germline V and J ends were trimmed by 6 bases and 7 bases, with 19 bases remaining between them. From germline, CDR1 is SGHTA and CDR2 FQGNSA. DNA of the CDR3: TGTGCCAGCAGTCGTAAGGTGTCCACCGAAGAGCAGTACTTC. It yields the protein CASSRKVSTEEQYF.

The rearrangement joins TRBV19 to TRBJ1-3; D gene unclear. CDR1 is LNHDA and CDR2 is SQIVND in the germline V gene (reference sequence). V lost 5 bases to trimming and J lost 0 bases, with 5 bases between them. The CDR3 runs to 13 residues. The CDR3 protein is CASSSNSGNTIYF. In nucleotides, the CDR3 is TGTGCCAGTAGTTCGAACTCTGGAAACACCATATATTTT.

The chain links TRBV9 to TRBJ2-2, with 9 bases that match TRBD2. V shed 3 bases and J 6 bases; nucleotides not matched to a gene: 3. Germline-derived CDR1 and CDR2 are SGDLS and YYNGEE. The CDR3 contains 14 residues. CDR3 residues: CASSALAGAGELFF. Here the CDR3 DNA reads TGTGCCAGCAGCGCCTTAGCGGGAGCCGGGGAGCTGTTTTTT.

The J gene is TRBJ1-6, the V gene TRBV19; 9 bases map to TRBD1. V gave up 6 bases and J gave up 9 bases; unmatched junction bases: 6. CDR3 size: 14 residues. The germline V gene encodes CDR1 LNHDA and CDR2 SQIVND (reference sequence). In DNA form, the CDR3 reads TGTGCCAGTAGGGACAGGGGATTGGGTTCACCCCTCCACTTT. Translation gives CASRDRGLGSPLHF. The variable domain in full, completed from reference TRBV19 and TRBJ1-6, reads DGGITQSPKYLFRKEGQNVTLSCEQNLNHDAMYWYRQDPGQGLRLIYYSQIVNDFQKGDIAEGYSVSREKKESFPLTVTSAQKNPTAFYLCASRDRGLGSPLHFGNGTRLTVT.

The gene calls are TRBV9 and TRBJ1-2; 9 nucleotides match TRBD1. The CDR3 is made up of 15 amino acids. Losses at the gene ends were 4 bases for V and 2 bases for J; bases not matched to a gene: 6. CDR1 is SGDLS and CDR2 is YYNGEE in the germline V gene. For the CDR3, the DNA is TGTGCCAGCAGCCAGACAGGGGGATTGAACTATGGCTACACCTTC. It codes for CASSQTGGLNYGYTF. The entire variable domain, with the rest obtained from reference TRBV9 and TRBJ1-2, is as follows: DSGVTQTPKHLITATGQRVTLRCSPRSGDLSVYWYQQSLDQGLQFLIQYYNGEERAKGNILERFSAQQFPDLHSELNLSSLELGDSALYFCASSQTGGLNYGYTFGSGTRLTVV.

This clonotype was seen more than once but under ten times. The chain joins TRBV5-5 to TRBJ1-6; D gene unclear. Trimming took 2 bases from V and 10 from J, leaving 7 bases between them. The length of the CDR3 is 12 residues. Germline-derived CDR1 and CDR2 are SGHKS and YYEKEE (reference sequence). CDR3 DNA: TGTGCCAGCAGCTTCCCAGGCTCACCCCTCCACTTT. Translating gives CASSFPGSPLHF.

The chain links TRBV28 to TRBJ1-2; D call uncertain. The CDR3 length is 14 residues. CDR1 and CDR2 (germline): MDHEN, SYDVKM. Deletions cut 2 bases from V and 4 bases from J, with 11 bases between. CDR3 residues: CASSLEGPGYGYTF. In DNA, the CDR3 is TGTGCCAGCAGTTTAGAGGGCCCTGGCTATGGCTACACCTTC.